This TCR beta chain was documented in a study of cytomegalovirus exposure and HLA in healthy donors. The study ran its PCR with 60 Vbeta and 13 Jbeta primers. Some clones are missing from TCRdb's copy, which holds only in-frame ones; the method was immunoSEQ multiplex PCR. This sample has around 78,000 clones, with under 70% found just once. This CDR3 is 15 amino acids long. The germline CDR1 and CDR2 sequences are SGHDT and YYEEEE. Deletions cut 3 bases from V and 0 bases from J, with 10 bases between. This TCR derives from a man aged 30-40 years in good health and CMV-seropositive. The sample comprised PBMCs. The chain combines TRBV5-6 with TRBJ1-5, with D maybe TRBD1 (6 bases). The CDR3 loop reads CASSSGQNSNQPQHF. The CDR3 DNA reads TGTGCCAGCAGCTCCGGACAGAATAGCAATCAGCCCCAGCATTTT.